The source of this TCR beta chain is a study of cytomegalovirus exposure and HLA in healthy donors. Study background: Later, an analysis reported that the 130 or so validation repertoires had used the same platform as the roughly 720 first-cohort repertoires.

Regarding the study as a whole: In the roughly 130 validation repertoires, a later analysis found that first-cohort TCR clusters tended to co-occur. In vitro assays verified that three CMV-associated chains recognized CMV antigens specifically. About 150 TCR beta chains were listed as cytomegalovirus-associated.

With V trimmed by 6 bases and J by 7 bases, 12 bases remained unmatched. The CDR3 sequence is 15 residues long. Per the germline V gene, CDR1 is MDHEN and CDR2 is SYDVKM. Data came from immunoSEQ multiplex PCR; TCRdb stores just in-frame clones and leaves some out. Of under 200,000 clones in the sample, just under 90% are singletons; the top ten hold just over 4%. Remarks on this clone: Its antigen is undetermined.

The sequence was collected from a man aged 18 to 29 in good health and CMV-seropositive. The V gene is TRBV28, the J gene TRBJ2-1; 7 bases line up with TRBD2. What was sequenced was PBMCs. The CDR3 loop reads CASRTTGSGMNEQFF. The CDR3 DNA is TGTGCCAGCAGGACTACTGGAAGCGGGATGAATGAGCAGTTCTTC.